A selection of T cell receptor beta chains follows, all from one sample in a study of blood T cell repertoires in COVID-19. The repertoire was sequenced with immunoSEQ multiplex PCR; TCRdb's copy has only in-frame clones and lacks some. The sample includes about 320,000 clones, roughly 90% of them seen just once. The sample taken for sequencing was PBMCs or T cells enriched from blood (not recorded which). These receptor sequences come from a woman under 30 who had recovered from COVID-19. The CDR3 runs from the conserved cysteine through the conserved F or W. The D gene is left open where the match is weak. Clone size is not always given. Where it is, it says once, few, many or a class for expanded clones.

v_gene	abundance	j_gene	d_gene	CDR3nt	CDR3aa
TRBV28	-	TRBJ2-7	-	TGTGCCAGCAGTTTCTCCCGACAGATGAACTCCTACGAGCAGTACTTC	CASSFSRQMNSYEQYF
TRBV27	-	TRBJ2-1	-	TGTGCCAGCAGTCCCCCCAACGCAGTGTTCTCCTACAATGAGCAGTTCTTC	CASSPPNAVFSYNEQFF
TRBV11-1	-	TRBJ2-7	-	TGTGCCAGCAGCTACCTACCGGCAGAGGAGGGCTACGAGCAGTACTTC	CASSYLPAEEGYEQYF
TRBV6-6	-	TRBJ1-6	TRBD1	TGTGCCAGCAGAGAACGGGACAGGGAGGCTTCACCCCTCCACTTT	CASRERDREASPLHF
TRBV7-6	-	TRBJ2-1	TRBD2	TGTGCCAGCAGCTTAGCCACGGGGACTACCCGCTACAATGAGCAGTTCTTC	CASSLATGTTRYNEQFF
TRBV18	-	TRBJ2-2	-	TGTGCCAGCTCACCTTTCGGACAAGGGAACACCGGGGAGCTGTTTTTT	CASSPFGQGNTGELFF
TRBV25-1	-	TRBJ1-4	-	TGTGCCACCTCCCCGGGGACTCCGAATGAAAAACTGTTTTTT	CATSPGTPNEKLFF
TRBV7-2	-	TRBJ2-7	-	TGTGCCAGCAGCTTACCAGGGGTGGAGCAGTACTTC	CASSLPGVEQYF
TRBV11-2	-	TRBJ1-1	TRBD1	TGTGCCAGCAGCTTCGGGATAGGACAGGGGGCCGGAACTGAAGCTTTCTTT	CASSFGIGQGAGTEAFF
TRBV5-1	few	TRBJ1-3	-	TGCGCCAGCAGCAATACAGGGTCTGGAAACACCATATATTTT	CASSNTGSGNTIYF
TRBV2	few	TRBJ2-2	TRBD2	TGTGCCAGCAGTGAGCTAGCGGGGATCACCGGGGAGCTGTTTTTT	CASSELAGITGELFF
TRBV9	-	TRBJ2-2	TRBD1	TGTGCCAGCAGCGTAGCGACAGGGGGAAATACCGGGGAGCTGTTTTTT	CASSVATGGNTGELFF
TRBV10-3	-	TRBJ2-7	-	TGTGCCATCAGTGCCCACAACAAGAACGAGCAGTACTTC	CAISAHNKNEQYF
TRBV18	once	TRBJ1-6	-	TGTGCCAGCTCACGACAAGTCACAGAAAATTCACCCCTCCACTTT	CASSRQVTENSPLHF
TRBV27	-	TRBJ2-1	-	TGTGCCAGCAGTTTAGATCAGGGCAACCCCTACAATGAGCAGTTCTTC	CASSLDQGNPYNEQFF
TRBV6-5	-	TRBJ2-2	-	TGTGCCAGCACCCGGAGGACAGAGACCGGGGAGCTGTTTTTT	CASTRRTETGELFF
TRBV9	-	TRBJ2-6	-	TGTGCCAGCAGCGTAGAACCAGGGAGGGCCAACGTCCTGACTTTC	CASSVEPGRANVLTF
TRBV27	-	TRBJ1-2	-	TGTGCCAGCAGTCCTCAGGGAACTAACTATGGCTACACCTTC	CASSPQGTNYGYTF
TRBV28	-	TRBJ2-1	TRBD2	TGTGCCAGCAGTTTATTTACGGGGGGGGCCCGCGATGAGCAGTTCTTC	CASSLFTGGARDEQFF
TRBV7-3	few	TRBJ2-5	TRBD2	TGTGCCAGCAGGTCGGGGGGAGAAGAGACCCAGTACTTC	CASRSGGEETQYF
TRBV14	-	TRBJ1-6	-	TGTGCCAGCAGCCAATTGACAGGCGCGTATGATTCACCCCTCCACTTT	CASSQLTGAYDSPLHF
TRBV19	-	TRBJ2-7	TRBD2	TGTGCCAGTAGCGGGACTAGCGGTTATACGTCCGAGCAGTACTTC	CASSGTSGYTSEQYF
TRBV7-9	-	TRBJ1-2	-	TGTGCCAGCAGCTCACTTCTTAACTATGGCTACACCTTC	CASSSLLNYGYTF
TRBV5-1	once	TRBJ1-2	-	TGCGCCAGCAGCCCCGGCCTTGGTCAGGGTCCTGGGGGCTACACCTTC	CASSPGLGQGPGGYTF
TRBV4-2	-	TRBJ2-1	TRBD1	TGTGCCAGCAGCCTTCCGCCACAGGGGGCAAATGAGCAGTTCTTC	CASSLPPQGANEQFF
TRBV5-4	-	TRBJ2-7	TRBD1	TGTGCCAGCAACTTGGGGCCAGGGACAGGGTACGAGCAGTACTTC	CASNLGPGTGYEQYF
TRBV4-3	-	TRBJ1-1	TRBD1	TGCGCCAGCAGCCAGATTTGGGACAGGGGCACTGAAGCTTTCTTT	CASSQIWDRGTEAFF
TRBV5-1	-	TRBJ2-2	-	TGCGCCAGCAGCTTGAAAAGGGGGAGGGGCAACACCGGGGAGCTGTTTTTT	CASSLKRGRGNTGELFF
TRBV10-3	-	TRBJ2-3	TRBD1	TGTGCCATAGAAAGACAGGGAACAGATACGCAGTATTTT	CAIERQGTDTQYF
TRBV7-2	-	TRBJ2-5	TRBD2	TGTGCCAGCAGCCCCCACTTTCCGGGCGGGGGGACAGAGACCCAGTACTTC	CASSPHFPGGGTETQYF
TRBV19	-	TRBJ1-4	TRBD1	TGTGCCAGTAGTATAAGACAGGGGGATGAAAAACTGTTTTTT	CASSIRQGDEKLFF
TRBV5-1	-	TRBJ1-1	-	TGCGCCAGCCAGGTGGGGGCAGAAGCTTTCTTT	CASQVGAEAFF
TRBV10-3	-	TRBJ2-1	TRBD1	TGTGCCATCAGTCTGCCGGGACAGGGGTTAGATGAGCAGTTCTTC	CAISLPGQGLDEQFF
TRBV19	-	TRBJ2-7	-	TGTGCCAGTAGTGACAGAGCATCCTACGAGCAGTACTTC	CASSDRASYEQYF
TRBV24-1	-	TRBJ2-3	TRBD1	TGTGCCACCAGTGATTTATGGGACAGTAGCACAGATACGCAGTATTTT	CATSDLWDSSTDTQYF
TRBV25-1	few	TRBJ2-2	TRBD2	TGTGCCAGCAGTGCACTAGCGGGGGTCACCGGGGAGCTGTTTTTT	CASSALAGVTGELFF
TRBV7-3	-	TRBJ2-1	TRBD2	TGTGCCAGCAGCGGCGGGACTAGCCCCTACAATGAGCAGTTCTTC	CASSGGTSPYNEQFF
TRBV19	-	TRBJ1-2	TRBD1	TGTGCCAGTAGTATAAGCCTGGACAGGGTAGGCTACACCTTC	CASSISLDRVGYTF